Listed here are 10 T cell receptor beta chains from one sample, sequenced in a study of T-cell memory formation after mild COVID-19. One entry per CDR3 protein, called by TCRdb with MiXCR from the 5' RACE reads. The data show about 200,000 distinct CDR3 sequences, with 9% to 10% seen just once and roughly 4% held by the top ten. Sample: PBMCs or a T cell subset sorted from them (not recorded which). The source of these receptors is a man aged 18 to 30 who had mild COVID-19 (a few samples of this study predate the infection). Cell type and time point are not known.

The CDR3 nucleotides are TGTGCCAGCAGCCCATTTATGGGAGAAAAACTGTTTTTT. Protein product: CASSPFMGEKLFF. V and J are TRBV7-2 and TRBJ1-4; D ambiguous. Germline V lookup: CDR1 SGHTA, CDR2 FQGNSA. Trimming removed 5 bases from V and 8 bases from J, with 12 bases in between. The CDR3 sequence is 13 residues long.

In this sample, this clonotype turned up many times. V is TRBV11-2 and J is TRBJ2-2; TRBD2 is a possible D gene (6 bases). CDR1 and CDR2 from the germline V gene are SGHAT and FQNNGV. Trimming cost V 5 bases and J 1 base, with 20 bases left between them. This CDR3 comprises 18 residues. DNA of the CDR3: TGTGCCAGCAGCGTTACCATCCTCGGTAGCGGGAACACCGGGGAGCTGTTTTTT. This gives the protein CASSVTILGSGNTGELFF.

This rearrangement joins TRBV7-2 to TRBJ1-2; tentatively, D is TRBD1 (6 bases). The CDR3 spans 12 residues. CDR1 SGHTA and CDR2 FQGNSA come from the germline V gene. Trimming removed 5 bases from V and 5 bases from J, with 9 bases in between. This CDR3 is CASSTGQYGYTF. CDR3 bases: TGTGCCAGCAGCACTGGACAGTATGGCTACACCTTC. Drawing the rest from reference TRBV7-2 and TRBJ1-2, the complete variable domain is GAGVSQSPSNKVTEKGKDVELRCDPISGHTALYWYRQSLGQGLEFLIYFQGNSAPDKSGLPSDRFSAERTGGSVSTLTIQRTQQEDSAVYLCASSTGQYGYTFGSGTRLTVV.

Ten or more counts support this clonotype. This rearrangement joins TRBV7-2 to TRBJ2-1, with D maybe TRBD2 (5 bases). Trimming stripped 3 bases from V and 16 bases from J, with 22 bases between. The germline V gene has CDR1 SGHTA and CDR2 FQGNSA. The CDR3 length is 14 residues. As DNA, the CDR3 is TGTGCCAGCAGCTTTGTAACTGAGGTTGAGGGTGTTTTCTTC. It encodes CASSFVTEVEGVFF.

This chain links TRBV9 with TRBJ2-3, with D unclear. CDR1 and CDR2 from the germline V gene are SGDLS and YYNGEE. The CDR3 extends over 15 amino acids. V was pared by 4 bases and J by 2 bases, with 14 bases between. CDR3 protein: CASSSPRSDTDTQYF. The CDR3 DNA sequence: TGTGCCAGCAGCTCCCCGAGAAGCGACACAGATACGCAGTATTTT.

This clonotype was counted a few times. The chain recombines TRBV20-1 with TRBJ2-1; TRBD2 matches 10 bases. The CDR3 is 13 amino acids. Germline V lookup: CDR1 DFQATT, CDR2 SNEGSKA (reference sequence). With V trimmed by 6 bases and J by 7 bases, 6 bases remained unmatched. CDR3 protein: CSALTSGPNEQFF. Written as DNA, the CDR3 is TGCAGTGCACTGACTAGCGGGCCTAATGAGCAGTTCTTC.

A few counts support this clonotype. The V and J genes are TRBV10-3 and TRBJ2-7; 8 bases are shared with TRBD2. In germline, CDR1 is ENHRY, CDR2 SYGVKD. The junction had 10 bases not matched to a gene; V was cut back by 10 bases and J by 2 bases. The length of the CDR3 is 14 residues. The DNA for the CDR3 is TGTGCCAAAGTGCCGGGACTAGATACCTACGAGCAGTACTTC. Its translation: CAKVPGLDTYEQYF.

The CDR3: CASSYEQLNTGELFF. The CDR3 nucleotides read TGTGCCAGCAGTTACGAACAGCTTAACACCGGGGAGCTGTTTTTT. The chain is built from TRBV6-5 and TRBJ2-2; D unresolved. The ends were cut back, 2 bases at V and 2 bases at J, with 9 bases in the middle. The CDR3 length is 15 residues. Germline loops: CDR1 MNHEY, CDR2 SVGAGI.

In this sample, this clonotype turned up a few times. The chain joins TRBV7-2 to TRBJ2-3, with D perhaps matching TRBD2 (6 bases). Germline V gives CDR1 SGHTA, CDR2 FQGNSA. The CDR3 extends over 15 amino acids. Deletions cut 5 bases from V and 2 bases from J, with 14 bases between. The CDR3 reads CASSPLAGTTDTQYF. The CDR3 DNA is TGTGCCAGCAGCCCCCTTGCGGGGACCACAGATACGCAGTATTTT.

This clonotype was found many times. The chain joins TRBV3-1 to TRBJ2-7; D possibly corresponds to TRBD2 (5 bases). There are 13 residues in the CDR3. Germline V gives CDR1 LGHDT, CDR2 YNNKEL (reference sequence). The germline V and J ends were trimmed by 0 bases and 6 bases, with 9 bases remaining between them. In DNA form, the CDR3 reads TGTGCCAGCAGCCAAGAGGAAGGGAGCGAGCAGTACTTC. Amino acid sequence: CASSQEEGSEQYF.